Following are 2 T cell receptor beta chains from one sample sequenced in a study of T cell responses to AZD1222 COVID-19 vaccine. TCRdb's copy holds only in-frame clones and misses some; the assay was immunoSEQ multiplex PCR. The data contain more than 75,000 clones, about 90% of them singletons. The sample consisted of peripheral blood, taken on day 0 of AZD1222 vaccination. All receptors come from an adult in good health.

The chain couples TRBV12-3 or TRBV12-4 to TRBJ1-2, with D maybe TRBD1 (5 bases). There are 12 residues in the CDR3. Trimming left V 6 bases short and J 6 bases short, with 11 bases between. CDR3 bases: TGTGCCAGCAGCCGCCTGACAGATGGCTACACCTTC. Encoded protein: CASSRLTDGYTF.

The J gene is TRBJ2-1, the V gene TRBV28; TRBD1 aligns across 8 bases. CDR1 and CDR2 from the germline V gene are MDHEN and SYDVKM. Trimming removed 6 bases from V and 7 bases from J; junction bases left unmatched: 2. The CDR3 sequence is 12 residues long. DNA for the CDR3: TGTGCCAGCAGCAACAGGGGGAATGAGCAGTTCTTC. Translation gives CASSNRGNEQFF.